Shown below are 5 T cell receptor beta chains from a single sample sequenced in a study of cytomegalovirus exposure and HLA in healthy donors. With 60 Vbeta and 13 Jbeta primers, the PCR was carried out. Method: immunoSEQ multiplex PCR; TCRdb's copy keeps in-frame clones and lacks some. The sample lists more than 85,000 clones; 63% were seen once. Sample: PBMCs. The receptors come from a woman aged 25 to 45 in good health and CMV-seronegative.

A few counts support this clone. The J gene is TRBJ2-2, the V gene TRBV7-6; TRBD1 is a possible D gene (5 bases). The CDR3 contains 16 residues. Trimming removed 1 base at V and 1 base at J, with 10 bases between. Germline CDR1 is SGHVS and CDR2 is FNYEAQ. DNA for the CDR3: TGTGCCAGCAGCTTAGGGGGCAGGGTGAACACCGGGGAGCTGTTTTTT. Translated, it gives CASSLGGRVNTGELFF. Full variable domain (rest looked up from reference TRBV7-6 and TRBJ2-2): GAGVSQSPRYKVTKRGQDVALRCDPISGHVSLYWYRQALGQGPEFLTYFNYEAQQDKSGLPNDRFSAERPEGSISTLTIQRTEQRDSAMYRCASSLGGRVNTGELFFGEGSRLTVL.

The chain links TRBV6-5 to TRBJ1-1; 9 bases fit TRBD1. Germline values: CDR1 MNHEY, CDR2 SVGAGI. CDR3 length equals 15 residues. The V segment lost 6 bases and the J segment 4 bases; nucleotides outside the gene matches: 9. CDR3 protein: CASRRMTGGVTEAFF. CDR3 bases: TGTGCCAGCAGAAGAATGACAGGGGGTGTCACTGAAGCTTTCTTT.

This chain joins TRBV19 and TRBJ2-1; 9 bases are shared with TRBD2. The CDR3 is 17 residues long. The V segment lost 0 bases and the J segment 3 bases; nucleotides outside the gene matches: 6. Germline V gene lookup returns CDR1 LNHDA and CDR2 SQIVND (reference sequence). The CDR3 sequence: CASSIEQGLADYNEQFF. CDR3 coding DNA: TGTGCCAGTAGTATAGAACAGGGACTAGCAGACTACAATGAGCAGTTCTTC.

In DNA, the CDR3 is TGTGCCAGCAGGATTGACAGCGGGGTAGGTGGCTACACCTTC. This gives the protein CASRIDSGVGGYTF. The chain recombines TRBV11-2 with TRBJ1-2; D perhaps matches TRBD1 (5 bases). The CDR3 sequence is 14 residues long. Germline-derived CDR1 and CDR2 are SGHAT and FQNNGV. Trimming removed 6 bases from V and 7 bases from J, with 18 bases in between.

A few counts support this clone. This chain uses TRBV4-2 with TRBJ1-5, with D possibly being TRBD1 (6 bases). The CDR3 contains 17 residues. Germline loops: CDR1 LGHNA, CDR2 YNFKEQ. With 2 bases removed from V and 3 bases from J, the gap between germline ends came to 17 bases. The CDR3: CASSQTPGQRANQPQHF. The CDR3 bases are TGTGCCAGCAGCCAAACCCCCGGACAGAGGGCCAATCAGCCCCAGCATTTT.